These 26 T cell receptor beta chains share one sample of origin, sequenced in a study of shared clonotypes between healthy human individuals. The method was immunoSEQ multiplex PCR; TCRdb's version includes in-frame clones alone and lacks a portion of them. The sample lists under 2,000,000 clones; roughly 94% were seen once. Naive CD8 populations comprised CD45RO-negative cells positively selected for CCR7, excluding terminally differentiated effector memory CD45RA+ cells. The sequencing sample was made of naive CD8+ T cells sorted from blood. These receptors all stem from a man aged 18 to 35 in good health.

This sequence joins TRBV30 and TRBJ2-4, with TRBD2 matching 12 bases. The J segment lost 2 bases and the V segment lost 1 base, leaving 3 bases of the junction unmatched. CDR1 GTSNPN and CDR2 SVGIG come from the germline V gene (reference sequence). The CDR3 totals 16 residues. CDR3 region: CAWSGGLAGSKNIQYF. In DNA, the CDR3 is TGTGCCTGGAGTGGCGGACTAGCGGGGTCCAAAAACATTCAGTACTTC.

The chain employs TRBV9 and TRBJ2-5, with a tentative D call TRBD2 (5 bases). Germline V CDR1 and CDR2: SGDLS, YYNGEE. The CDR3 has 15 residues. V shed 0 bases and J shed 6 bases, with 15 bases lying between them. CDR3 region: CASSVGLAPGQTQYF. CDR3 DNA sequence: TGTGCCAGCAGCGTAGGGCTAGCTCCTGGCCAGACCCAGTACTTC.

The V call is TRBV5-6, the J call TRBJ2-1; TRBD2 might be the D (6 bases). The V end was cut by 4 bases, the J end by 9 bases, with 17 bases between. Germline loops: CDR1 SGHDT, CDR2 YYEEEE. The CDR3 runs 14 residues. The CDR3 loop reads CASSLFSGTVEQFF. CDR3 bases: TGTGCCAGCAGCCTTTTCTCAGGGACTGTTGAGCAGTTCTTC.

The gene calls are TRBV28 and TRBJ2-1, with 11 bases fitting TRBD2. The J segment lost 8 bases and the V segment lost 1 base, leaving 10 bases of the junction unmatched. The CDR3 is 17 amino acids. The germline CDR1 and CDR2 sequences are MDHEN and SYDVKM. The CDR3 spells CASSLFPGLAGADEQFF. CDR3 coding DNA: TGTGCCAGCAGTTTATTCCCTGGACTAGCGGGCGCTGATGAGCAGTTCTTC.

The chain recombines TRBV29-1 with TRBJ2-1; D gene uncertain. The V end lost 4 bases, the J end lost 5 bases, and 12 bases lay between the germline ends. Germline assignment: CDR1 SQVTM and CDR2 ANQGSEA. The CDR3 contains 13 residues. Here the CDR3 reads CSVGIMVHNEQFF. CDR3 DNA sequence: TGCAGCGTTGGGATCATGGTTCACAATGAGCAGTTCTTC.

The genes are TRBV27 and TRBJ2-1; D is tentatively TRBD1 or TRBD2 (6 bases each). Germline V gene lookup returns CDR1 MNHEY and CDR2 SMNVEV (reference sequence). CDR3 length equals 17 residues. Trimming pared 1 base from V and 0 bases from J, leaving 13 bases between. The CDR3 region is CASSLLGGPSSYNEQFF. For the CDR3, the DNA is TGTGCCAGCAGTTTATTAGGGGGGCCAAGCTCCTACAATGAGCAGTTCTTC.

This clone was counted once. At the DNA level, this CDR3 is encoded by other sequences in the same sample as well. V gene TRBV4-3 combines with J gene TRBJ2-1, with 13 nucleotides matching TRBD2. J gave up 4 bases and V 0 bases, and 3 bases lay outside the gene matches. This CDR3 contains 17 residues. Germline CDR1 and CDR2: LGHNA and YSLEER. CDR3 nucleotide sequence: TGCGCCAGCAGCCAAGATCTGGGACTAGCGGGATACAATGAGCAGTTCTTC. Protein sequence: CASSQDLGLAGYNEQFF.

CDR3 sequence reads: CASSLASSGAYEQFF. The CDR3 DNA follows: TGTGCCAGCAGCTTGGCCTCCTCAGGCGCATATGAGCAGTTCTTC. The rearrangement joins TRBV5-4 to TRBJ2-1; D gene unclear. The germline V gene encodes CDR1 SGHNT and CDR2 YYREEE (reference sequence). The V end lost 0 bases, the J end lost 8 bases, and 15 bases lay between the germline ends. The CDR3 consists of 15 residues.

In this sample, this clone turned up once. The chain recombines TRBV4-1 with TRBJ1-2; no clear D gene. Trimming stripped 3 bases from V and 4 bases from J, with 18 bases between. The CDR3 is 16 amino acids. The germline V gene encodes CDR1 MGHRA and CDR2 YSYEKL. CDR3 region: CASSQAPGYGVYGYTF. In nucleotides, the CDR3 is TGCGCCAGCAGCCAGGCCCCCGGGTATGGGGTCTATGGCTACACCTTC.

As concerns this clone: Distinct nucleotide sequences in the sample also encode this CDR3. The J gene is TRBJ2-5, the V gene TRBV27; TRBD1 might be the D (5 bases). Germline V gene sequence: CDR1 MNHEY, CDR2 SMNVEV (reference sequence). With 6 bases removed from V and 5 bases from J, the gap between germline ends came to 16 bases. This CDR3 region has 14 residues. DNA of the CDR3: TGTGCCAGCAGCCTCACAGGAGACCTGGAGACCCAGTACTTC. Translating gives CASSLTGDLETQYF.

CDR3 in DNA: TGCGCCAGCAGCCAACTCAACGGATCACACAATGAGCAGTTCTTC. Its protein product is CASSQLNGSHNEQFF. The chain has TRBV4-1 and TRBJ2-1; D gene unclear. The CDR3 runs 15 residues. Trimming took 2 bases from V and 5 from J, leaving 13 bases between them. CDR1 and CDR2 from the germline V gene are MGHRA and YSYEKL.

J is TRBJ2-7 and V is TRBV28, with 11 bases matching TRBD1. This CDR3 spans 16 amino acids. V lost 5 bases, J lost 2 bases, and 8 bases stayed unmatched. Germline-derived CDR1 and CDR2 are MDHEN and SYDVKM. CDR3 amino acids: CASSVVDRGLAYEQYF. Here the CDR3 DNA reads TGTGCCAGCAGTGTAGTGGACAGGGGGCTAGCCTACGAGCAGTACTTC.

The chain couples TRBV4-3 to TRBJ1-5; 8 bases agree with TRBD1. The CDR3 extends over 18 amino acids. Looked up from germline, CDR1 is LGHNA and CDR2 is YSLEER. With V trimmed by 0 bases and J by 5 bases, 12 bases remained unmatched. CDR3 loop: CASSQDRSGGEEDQPQHF. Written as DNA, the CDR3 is TGCGCCAGCAGCCAAGATCGGTCAGGGGGCGAAGAGGATCAGCCCCAGCATTTT.

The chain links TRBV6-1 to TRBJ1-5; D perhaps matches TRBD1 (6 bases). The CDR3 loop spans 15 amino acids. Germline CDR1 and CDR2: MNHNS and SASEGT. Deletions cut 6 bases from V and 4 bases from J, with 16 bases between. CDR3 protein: CASREWGAGNQPQHF. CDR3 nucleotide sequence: TGTGCCAGCAGGGAGTGGGGGGCCGGTAATCAGCCCCAGCATTTT.

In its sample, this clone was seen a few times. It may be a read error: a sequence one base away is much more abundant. The CDR3 nucleotides read TGTGCCAGCAGCTTAGCCTACGAGCAGTACTTC. This encodes CASSLAYEQYF. The V gene is TRBV13, the J gene TRBJ2-7; D is unresolved. Per the germline V gene, CDR1 is PRHDT and CDR2 is FYEKMQ (reference sequence). V was trimmed by 1 base and J by 2 bases, leaving 0 bases between them. The CDR3 has 11 amino acids.

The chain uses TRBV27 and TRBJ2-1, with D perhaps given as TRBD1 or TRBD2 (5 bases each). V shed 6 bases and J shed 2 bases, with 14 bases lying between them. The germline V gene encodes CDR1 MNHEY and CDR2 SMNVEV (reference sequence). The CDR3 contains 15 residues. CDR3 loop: CASSLRDAAYNEQFF. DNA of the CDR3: TGTGCCAGCAGCCTCCGGGACGCCGCCTACAATGAGCAGTTCTTC.

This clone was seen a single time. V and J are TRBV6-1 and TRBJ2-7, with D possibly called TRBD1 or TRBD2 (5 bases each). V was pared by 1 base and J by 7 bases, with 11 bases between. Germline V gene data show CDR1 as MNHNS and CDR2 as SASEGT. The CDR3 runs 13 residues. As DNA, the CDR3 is TGTGCCAGCAGTGAAGTGCCCAGGGAGGAGCAGTACTTC. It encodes CASSEVPREEQYF.

CDR3 in amino acids: CASSPGEIYDVQYF. In DNA form, the CDR3 reads TGTGCCAGCTCACCGGGGGAGATTTACGACGTGCAGTACTTC. J is TRBJ2-7 and V is TRBV18, with D perhaps being TRBD1 or TRBD2 (5 bases each). Trimming left V 3 bases short and J 9 bases short, with 18 bases between. Germline lookup yields CDR1 KGHSH and CDR2 LQKENI. The CDR3 runs 14 residues. Drawing the rest from reference TRBV18 and TRBJ2-7, the complete variable domain is NAGVMQNPRHLVRRRGQEARLRCSPMKGHSHVYWYRQLPEEGLKFMVYLQKENIIDESGMPKERFSAEFPKEGPSILRIQQVVRGDSAAYFCASSPGEIYDVQYFGPGTRLTVT.

The CDR3 loop reads CASSAQGAGYEQYF. The CDR3 nucleotides read TGTGCCAGCAGCGCTCAGGGGGCTGGTTACGAGCAGTACTTC. The rearrangement links TRBV9 to TRBJ2-7; 8 bases map to TRBD1. CDR3 length equals 14 residues. CDR1 is SGDLS and CDR2 is YYNGEE in the germline V gene. V lost 3 bases to trimming and J lost 4 bases; unmatched junction nucleotides: 6.

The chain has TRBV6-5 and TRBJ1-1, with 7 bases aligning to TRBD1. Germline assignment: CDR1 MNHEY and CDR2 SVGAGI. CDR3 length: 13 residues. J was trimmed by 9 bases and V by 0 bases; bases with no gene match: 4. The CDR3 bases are TGTGCCAGCAGTTACTCGACAGGGAGTCAAGCTTTCTTT. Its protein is CASSYSTGSQAFF.

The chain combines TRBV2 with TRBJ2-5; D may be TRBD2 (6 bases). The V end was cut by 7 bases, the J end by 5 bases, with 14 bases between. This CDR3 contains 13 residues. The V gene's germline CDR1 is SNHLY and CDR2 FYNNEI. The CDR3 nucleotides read TGTGCCAGCACTAGCGCGGCCGGGGAGACCCAGTACTTC. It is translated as CASTSAAGETQYF.

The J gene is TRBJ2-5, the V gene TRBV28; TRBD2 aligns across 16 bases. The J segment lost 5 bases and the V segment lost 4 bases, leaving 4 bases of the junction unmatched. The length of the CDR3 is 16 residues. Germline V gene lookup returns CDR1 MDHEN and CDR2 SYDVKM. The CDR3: CASSSGLAGGQETQYF. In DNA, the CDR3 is TGTGCCAGCAGTTCGGGACTAGCGGGGGGGCAGGAGACCCAGTACTTC.

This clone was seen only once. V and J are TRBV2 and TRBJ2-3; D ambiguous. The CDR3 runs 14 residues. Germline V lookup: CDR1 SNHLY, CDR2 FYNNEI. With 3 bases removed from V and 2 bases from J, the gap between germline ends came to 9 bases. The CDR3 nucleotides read TGTGCCAGCAGTGACCCCCTACACACAGATACGCAGTATTTT. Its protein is CASSDPLHTDTQYF.

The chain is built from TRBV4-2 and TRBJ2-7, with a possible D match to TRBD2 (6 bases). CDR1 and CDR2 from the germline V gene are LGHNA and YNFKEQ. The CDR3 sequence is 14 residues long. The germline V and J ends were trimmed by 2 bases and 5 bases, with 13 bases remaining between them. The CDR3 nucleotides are TGTGCCAGCAGCCAACCGGGACTTGTGGACGAGCAGTACTTC. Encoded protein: CASSQPGLVDEQYF.

The CDR3 DNA is TGTGCCAGCAGCCCCCGGGAGCCCCCTAACTATGGCTACACCTTC. Its protein product is CASSPREPPNYGYTF. The chain joins TRBV4-2 to TRBJ1-2, with D unresolved. The germline CDR1 and CDR2 sequences are LGHNA and YNFKEQ. This CDR3 comprises 15 residues. V was cut by 4 bases and J by 0 bases, with 12 bases left in between.

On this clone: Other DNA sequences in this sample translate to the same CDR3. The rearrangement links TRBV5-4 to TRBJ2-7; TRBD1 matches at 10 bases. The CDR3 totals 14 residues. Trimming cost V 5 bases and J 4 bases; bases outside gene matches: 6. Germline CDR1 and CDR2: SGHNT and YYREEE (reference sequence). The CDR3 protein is CASSSGTGAYEQYF. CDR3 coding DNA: TGTGCCAGCAGTTCCGGGACAGGGGCGTACGAGCAGTACTTC.